This T cell receptor (beta chain) is from a study of identical twins. J gave up 5 bases and V 0 bases, and 5 bases lay outside the gene matches. Germline values: CDR1 LNHNV, CDR2 YYDKDF (reference sequence). The CDR3 is made up of 15 amino acids. This clonotype has a count of ten or more. The antigen remains undetermined. TCRdb re-called the 5' RACE reads with MiXCR, one entry per CDR3 protein. The sample has approximately 890,000 distinct CDR3 sequences; approximately 13% are singletons. General study results and limits: The models systematically underestimated how much out-of-frame TCR alpha was shared in monozygotic twins.

These data were also filed under a second study, of yellow fever vaccine responses in identical twins. This second study notes: Reportedly, twins showed a vaccine T cell response that looked partly convergent and partly personalized.

V is TRBV15 and J is TRBJ2-5; 8 bases align to TRBD1. Sequences were obtained from PBMCs. This receptor was obtained from a woman aged 18-30 years in good health. The CDR3 nucleotides are TGTGCCACCAGCAGAGAAGGGACAGGAGAGGAGACCCAGTACTTC. This codes for CATSREGTGEETQYF.